Presented here are 12 T cell receptor beta chains from one specimen sequenced in a study of T cell repertoires in cytomegalovirus infection. MiXCR, applied by TCRdb to the reads, yields one record per CDR3 protein. The sample shows more than 350,000 distinct CDR3 sequences, 31% of them seen only once. The sequenced sample was PBMCs. These receptors were taken from a human donor in good health (CMV status not recorded). Some clones in this sample may be carry-over from other donors' samples.

As concerns this clonotype: A read error may account for a junction end that differs from germline. This rearrangement joins TRBV27 to TRBJ2-6; D possibly corresponds to TRBD1 (5 bases). This CDR3 has 18 amino acids. Germline V gene data show CDR1 as MNHEY and CDR2 as SMNVEV (reference sequence). CDR3 sequence: CARSLLSVGLYGANVLTF. The CDR3 DNA is TGTGCCCGCAGTTTATTGAGCGTGGGGCTTTATGGGGCCAACGTCCTGACTTTC.

This clonotype was observed a few times. This sequence joins TRBV20-1 and TRBJ2-5; a weak D match, TRBD2 (6 bases). The V end was cut by 6 bases, the J end by 1 base, with 18 bases between. The V gene's germline CDR1 is DFQATT and CDR2 SNEGSKA (reference sequence). This CDR3 spans 15 amino acids. The chain's CDR3 is CSAEAVAGSQETQYF. The CDR3 region has the DNA TGCAGTGCCGAGGCGGTGGCGGGGAGCCAAGAGACCCAGTACTTC.

This clonotype was detected only a few times. The chain is built from TRBV6-2 or TRBV6-3 and TRBJ1-1, with D possibly TRBD1 on 6 matching bases. Germline CDR1 MNHEY, CDR2 SVGEGT. Trimming pared 6 bases from V and 8 bases from J, leaving 10 bases between. This CDR3 contains 11 residues. CDR3 sequence: CASRRQAEAFF. Written as DNA, the CDR3 is TGTGCCAGCAGGCGACAGGCAGAAGCTTTCTTT.

This clonotype was detected ten times or more. The chain combines TRBV7-8 with TRBJ1-5; unclear D gene. The CDR3 has 15 residues. With 1 base removed from V and 0 bases from J, the gap between germline ends came to 7 bases. Per the germline V gene, CDR1 is SGHVS and CDR2 is FQNEAQ. The DNA for the CDR3 is TGTGCCAGCAGCTTAGTCGGAGATAGCAATCAGCCCCAGCATTTT. Its protein product is CASSLVGDSNQPQHF.

With respect to this clonotype: The final CDR3 position lacks the conserved phenylalanine or tryptophan, pointing to a likely read error. J is TRBJ2-2 and V is TRBV7-3; D remains unclear. Germline CDR1 and CDR2: SGHTA and FQGTGA. The length of the CDR3 is 18 residues. DNA of the CDR3: TGTGCCAGCAGCGCCGCCCCGACATCCCTTACGAACACCGTGGAGCTGTTTTGT. This translates into CASSAAPTSLTNTVELFC.

In this sample, this clonotype turned up many times. The V call is TRBV7-2, the J call TRBJ1-1; D is uncertain. Trimming pared 1 base from V and 4 bases from J, leaving 10 bases between. CDR3 length: 14 amino acids. Germline CDR1 reads SGHTA; CDR2 reads FQGNSA. This chain's CDR3 is CASSLEGKTTEAFF. The CDR3, as DNA: TGTGCCAGCAGCTTAGAGGGTAAGACCACTGAAGCTTTCTTT.

The V call is TRBV28, the J call TRBJ1-1; D not certain. Germline V gene sequence: CDR1 MDHEN, CDR2 SYDVKM. The V gene lost 4 bases and the J gene lost 4 bases, with 10 bases spanning the gap. The CDR3 length is 13 residues. CDR3 coding DNA: TGTGCCAGCAGTTCCTGGTCCCTCACTGAAGCTTTCTTT. Translation: CASSSWSLTEAFF. The variable domain in full, with the rest retrieved from reference TRBV28 and TRBJ1-1, is DVKVTQSSRYLVKRTGEKVFLECVQDMDHENMFWYRQDPGLGLRLIYFSYDVKMKEKGDIPEGYSVSREKKERFSLILESASTNQTSMYLCASSSWSLTEAFFGQGTRLTVV.

V and J are TRBV20-1 and TRBJ2-1; D might be TRBD1 (6 bases). This CDR3 has 14 amino acids. The germline CDR1 and CDR2 sequences are DFQATT and SNEGSKA (reference sequence). The V gene lost 4 bases and the J gene lost 5 bases, with 15 bases spanning the gap. As DNA, the CDR3 is TGCAGTGCTACCTACAGGGCTCTTAACAATGAGCAGTTCTTC. This codes for CSATYRALNNEQFF.

This clonotype was counted at least ten times. The genes are TRBV6-1 and TRBJ2-3; 8 bases line up with TRBD1. The CDR3 length is 16 residues. Germline V gives CDR1 MNHNS, CDR2 SASEGT. With V trimmed by 5 bases and J by 3 bases, 10 bases remained unmatched. CDR3 region: CASSRRQGMGTDTQYF. The CDR3 coding sequence is TGTGCCAGCAGTCGACGACAGGGGATGGGAACAGATACGCAGTATTTT.

This clonotype has just a few counts. For the CDR3, the DNA is TGTGCCAGCAGCGTCTCTAGCTTCGGTACAGATACGCAGTATTTT. Translated, it gives CASSVSSFGTDTQYF. The rearrangement uses TRBV7-9 and TRBJ2-3; D may be TRBD2 (5 bases). V lost 5 bases to trimming and J lost 3 bases, with 15 bases between them. This CDR3 has 15 amino acids. CDR1 and CDR2 (germline): SEHNR, FQNEAQ (reference sequence).

This clonotype was seen many times. The chain is built from TRBV7-9 and TRBJ1-2, with no clear D. This CDR3 is built from 14 residues. Germline CDR1 SEHNR, CDR2 FQNEAQ (reference sequence). Deletions cut 5 bases from V and 1 base from J, with 11 bases between. This CDR3 reads CASSRARINYGYTF. The CDR3 DNA sequence: TGTGCCAGCAGCCGGGCCAGGATTAACTATGGCTACACCTTC. Full variable domain (rest looked up from reference TRBV7-9 and TRBJ1-2): DTGVSQNPRHKITKRGQNVTFRCDPISEHNRLYWYRQTLGQGPEFLTYFQNEAQLEKSRLLSDRFSAERPKGSFSTLEIQRTEQGDSAMYLCASSRARINYGYTFGSGTRLTVV.

As concerns this clonotype: A read error may be the cause here, since a much bigger clone is one base away. The rearrangement joins TRBV7-6 to TRBJ1-1; 7 nucleotides match TRBD1. Germline CDR1 is SGHVS and CDR2 is FNYEAQ. Germline trimming cut 10 bases from V and 3 bases from J; bases unmatched to any gene: 8. This CDR3 is 13 amino acids long. In DNA, the CDR3 is TGTGCCAACAGAGACGACAGGGACACTGAAGCTTTCTTT. Translated: CANRDDRDTEAFF. The entire variable domain, with the rest obtained from reference TRBV7-6 and TRBJ1-1, is as follows: GAGVSQSPRYKVTKRGQDVALRCDPISGHVSLYWYRQALGQGPEFLTYFNYEAQQDKSGLPNDRFSAERPEGSISTLTIQRTEQRDSAMYRCANRDDRDTEAFFGQGTRLTVV.